This TCR beta chain was recovered during a study of blood T cell repertoires in COVID-19. About the research overall: Spain, Italy and the United States supplied samples that represented acute and convalescent COVID-19.

Sequencing was performed with immunoSEQ multiplex PCR; in TCRdb, only in-frame clones are kept and a portion is missing. The table lists about 250,000 clones, 70% to 90% of them singletons. The V and J ends lost 5 bases and 3 bases respectively, with 21 bases between them. Per the germline V gene, CDR1 is SGHRS and CDR2 is YFSETQ. The CDR3 is made up of 16 amino acids. Sequenced: peripheral blood. The rearrangement joins TRBV5-1 to TRBJ2-7; D is perhaps TRBD1 (6 bases). The TCR was taken from a human donor with COVID-19, enrolled during active disease. The donor label of this sample is uncertain. The CDR3 is CASSLSTGTSGYEQYF. CDR3 nucleotides: TGCGCCAGCAGTTTATCCACCGGGACATCAGGCTACGAGCAGTACTTC.